This TCR beta chain was documented in a study of CD8 T cells in ankylosing spondylitis. Library preparation for TCR beta used quantitative 5'-RACE with molecular barcodes. In TCRdb, the 5' RACE reads were re-called with MiXCR into one record per CDR3 protein. The table lists around 770,000 distinct CDR3 sequences, around 19% of them singletons, with around a fifth in the top ten. To note about this clonotype: Its antigen remains unknown.

General study findings and limits: Significant enrichment of disease-linked clones was reported in matched ankylosing spondylitis synovial fluid. One TCR beta motif, made up of eight or nine highly homologous variants, appeared characteristic of ankylosing spondylitis blood. Prior literature has documented some motif variants in synovial fluid and blood from reactive arthritis. CD8+ cells made up the disease-linked clones, which were relatively rare in peripheral blood.

The origin of this receptor is a male donor with ankylosing spondylitis. The sample comprised blood, either unsorted or a sorted T cell fraction (not recorded which).

DNA of the CDR3: TGTGCCAGCAGTACGGGAGAAAGGGGGACCCAGTACTTC. Its translation is CASSTGERGTQYF. The chain combines TRBV6-2 or TRBV6-3 with TRBJ2-5; possibly TRBD2 for D (6 bases). Germline CDR1 reads MNHEY; CDR2 reads SVGEGT. Between the trimmed V and J ends, which lost 5 bases and 7 bases, there was a span of 14 bases. This CDR3 has 13 amino acids.